The 5 T cell receptor beta chains reported below all come from one sample, sequenced in a study of blood T cell repertoires in COVID-19. TCRdb keeps only in-frame clones here, not all; method: immunoSEQ multiplex PCR. Of about 100,000 clones in the sample, roughly 84% were seen once. The sequenced sample was peripheral blood. The receptors were gathered from a human donor in a cohort sampled during active COVID-19.

This chain uses TRBV6-2 or TRBV6-3 with TRBJ2-3, with D perhaps TRBD2 (6 bases). Trimming left V 4 bases short and J 4 bases short, with 15 bases between. The CDR3 totals 15 residues. The germline gives CDR1 MNHEY, CDR2 SVGEGT. This CDR3 reads CASSFSGGGADTQYF. The CDR3 DNA follows: TGTGCCAGCAGTTTCTCCGGGGGAGGCGCAGATACGCAGTATTTT.

This rearrangement joins TRBV19 to TRBJ2-7; TRBD1 matches at 11 bases. CDR1 and CDR2 (germline): LNHDA, SQIVND (reference sequence). V lost 5 bases to trimming and J lost 5 bases; unmatched junction nucleotides: 2. The CDR3 is 13 residues long. This chain's CDR3 is CASSGTGGDEQYF. DNA for the CDR3: TGTGCCAGTAGTGGGACAGGGGGGGACGAGCAGTACTTC.

The genes are TRBV11-2 and TRBJ2-1; TRBD2 matches at 10 bases. After removal of 0 bases from V and 7 bases from J, the junction contained 6 bases not matched to a gene. The CDR3 consists of 16 residues. CDR1 is SGHAT, CDR2 FQNNGV, per germline. CDR3 bases: TGTGCCAGCAGCTTAGATTGGCCTAGCGGGAGTAATGAGCAGTTCTTC. Residues: CASSLDWPSGSNEQFF.

The rearrangement uses TRBV4-1 and TRBJ2-7, with 7 bases lining up with TRBD1. The junction had 9 bases not matched to a gene; V was cut back by 1 base and J by 9 bases. CDR1 and CDR2 (germline): MGHRA, YSYEKL. The CDR3 is 14 residues long. The CDR3 DNA reads TGCGCCAGCAGCCAAGGAGGGACAGATGTTTGGCAGTACTTC. Translation: CASSQGGTDVWQYF.

The genes are TRBV6-5 and TRBJ2-1, with TRBD1 identical over 8 bases. Losses at the gene ends were 4 bases for V and 9 bases for J; bases not matched to a gene: 2. CDR1 and CDR2 (germline): MNHEY, SVGAGI. The CDR3 covers 12 residues. As DNA, the CDR3 is TGTGCCAGCAGTTCCGGACAGGGTGAGCAGTTCTTC. Its protein product is CASSSGQGEQFF.